This T cell receptor beta chain appears in the sequencing data of a study of T cells in Graves' hyperthyroidism and ophthalmopathy. As for the study in general: Peripheral blood sampling occurred at initial diagnosis, before any treatment.

Study outcomes and limitations: It was a median about 6.5 months before onset that the model predicted ophthalmopathy.

Germline assignment: CDR1 SGHTA and CDR2 FQGNSA. CDR3 length equals 16 residues. Germline trimming cut 0 bases from V and 5 bases from J; bases unmatched to any gene: 9. This clonotype was recorded many times. Antigen: not known. Patients between 18 and 65 years old had hyperthyroidism, newly diagnosed and lasting under 2 months. Those patients with uncontrolled infection, other autoimmune disease, pregnancy or lactation were excluded. RNA transcripts gave rise to amplified TCR beta CDR3 regions. A set of HTBI primers served as the primers for a first-round RT-PCR of the TCR CDR3. TCRdb re-analysed the multiplex PCR reads in MiXCR, keeping a single row per CDR3 protein. This table holds almost 600,000 distinct CDR3 sequences, roughly 13% found once.

Material for sequencing was blood. The V and J genes are TRBV7-2 and TRBJ2-7; TRBD1 matches at 8 bases. This receptor was obtained from a woman aged 25 to 39 with Graves' hyperthyroidism that later progressed to Graves' ophthalmopathy. CDR3 protein: CASSLAWTGFIHEQYF. In DNA form, the CDR3 reads TGTGCCAGCAGCTTAGCCTGGACAGGGTTCATCCACGAGCAGTACTTC.